This T cell receptor beta chain was observed in a study of T cells after yellow fever vaccination (dated by TCRdb to the late 2010s). General notes on the study: The SMART-Seq v4 Ultra Low Input RNA kit was used to prepare libraries from fractions with low cell numbers. To track T-cell clones before and after primary and booster YFV17D yellow fever vaccination, bulk TCR alpha and beta repertoires were sequenced longitudinally. The cohort comprised two healthy male donors, one aged 18 to 30 and one aged 30 to 40 years. Blood was drawn at multiple timepoints before and after primary and secondary immunization, with bulk PBMC replicates and cell subsets isolated. The study at large found these results: Most clones expanded after primary vaccination were re-detected after the booster (around 96% of CD4 and approximately 88% of CD8), suggesting broad memory maintenance. A small share of clonotypes occurred in both CD4 and CD8 compartments, likely arising from convergent recombination. Compared with the primary T-cell response, the secondary T-cell response was weaker but faster, peaking on day 5 rather than day 15. FACS-sorted repertoires could contain abundant contaminating clonotypes from the bulk population, so computational filtering was required. Because only a couple of donors were included in the study, the extent to which the findings can be generalized is limited.

Reads for this sample came from an Illumina NovaSeq 6000. Synthesis of TCR cDNA relied on 5'RACE template switching, a step that introduced a universal primer site along with unique molecular identifiers. Priming of cDNA synthesis was performed from both the TCR alpha and TCR beta constant segments. Libraries were amplified in two PCR steps, with sample barcodes and sequencing adapters added in the second step. Libraries were sequenced on Illumina HiSeq 2500 (2x100 bp) or NovaSeq (2x150 bp). Per the authors' processing: MIGEC was used to demultiplex reads and collapse the reads into UMI consensus sequences, and MiXCR was used for V(D)J alignment. Vaccine-responding clonotypes were defined with edgeR using replicate PBMC samples, requiring FDR below 0.01 and a log2 fold change above 5 up to day 15. Each bulk clonotype received a CD4 or CD8 identity based on whether the sequenced CD4 or CD8 repertoire contained that clonotype at higher abundance. Starting from the raw public reads, TCRdb applied fastp trimming at Q25, assembled clones with MiXCR and retained in-frame beta chains. All rows with the same CDR3 protein become a single entry with the most common DNA and genes. TCRdb's processing, not the authors', yielded these V and J calls. For this sample there are some 300,000 distinct CDR3 sequences; 8.7% appear just once. The leading ten clones occupy around 3.1% of the sample.

The treatment or condition tag for this specimen amounts to: live attenuated yellow fever vaccine strain. PBMCs were isolated from peripheral blood using a standard Ficoll-Paque protocol. Dynabeads CD4 and CD8 positive selection kits were used to isolate the CD4 and CD8 T-cell fractions. TriZol was used to extract RNA from bulk PBMCs, from CD4 and CD8 fractions, and from dextramer-positive and dextramer-negative fractions. Points on this clonotype: There is no known antigen for this receptor. Within one base of it there is no much larger clone, and no base qualities were kept.

CDR1 is given as GTSNPN and CDR2 as SVGIG, both from the germline V gene (reference sequence). V is clipped by 1 base and J by 10 bases, and the sequence between their germline boundaries is 16 bases long. There are 13 amino acids in the CDR3, from cysteine to phenylalanine inclusive. Only the CDR3 part of the read is kept: 39 bases, read in frame from the first base. This sequence originates from a man aged 18-30 years who received the YFV17D yellow fever vaccine. The source was CD4+ T cells sorted from PBMCs, collected 5 days after the yellow fever booster vaccination. Rearrangement joined TRBV30 to TRBJ1-2; TRBD1 might be the D gene, on 6 matching bases. The CDR3 sequence is CAWSAPGGGHYTF. The DNA sequence follows: TGTGCCTGGAGTGCCCCTGGTGGGGGGCACTACACCTTC. Here the CDR3 is joined to the reference TRBV30 and TRBJ1-2 genes, and the full variable domain is: SQTIHQWPATLVQPVGSPLSLECTVEGTSNPNLYWYRQAAGRGLQLLFYSVGIGQISSEVPQNLSASRPQDRQFILSSKKLLLSDSGFYLCAWSAPGGGHYTFGSGTRLTVV.